What follows are 20 T cell receptor beta chains derived from one specimen sequenced in a study of T cells in Graves' hyperthyroidism and ophthalmopathy. It was RNA transcripts that yielded the amplified TCR beta CDR3 regions. A set of HTBI primers served as the primers for a first-round RT-PCR of the TCR CDR3. One entry per CDR3 protein results from TCRdb running MiXCR on the multiplex PCR reads. The repertoire holds 250,000 to 350,000 distinct CDR3 sequences, with roughly 17% as singletons. The source material was blood. The receptor source for this set is a man aged 30-40 years with Graves' hyperthyroidism.

The gene calls are TRBV28 and TRBJ1-4; maybe TRBD1 (5 bases). Germline lookup yields CDR1 MDHEN and CDR2 SYDVKM. Trimming removed 1 base from V and 8 bases from J, with 11 bases in between. The CDR3 sequence is 14 residues long. The CDR3 sequence is CASSLSQGWEKLFF. CDR3 coding DNA: TGTGCCAGCAGTTTATCGCAGGGATGGGAAAAACTGTTTTTT.

V is TRBV7-9 and J is TRBJ1-6; D gene ambiguous. The CDR3 covers 18 residues. Trimming stripped 5 bases from V and 7 bases from J, with 24 bases between. Germline lookup yields CDR1 SEHNR and CDR2 FQNEAQ (reference sequence). CDR3 region: CASSQDPLKGRENSPLHF. The CDR3 bases are TGTGCCAGCAGCCAAGACCCCCTGAAGGGAAGAGAGAATTCACCCCTCCACTTT. Based on the CDR3 plus reference TRBV7-9 and TRBJ1-6, the full variable domain is DTGVSQNPRHKITKRGQNVTFRCDPISEHNRLYWYRQTLGQGPEFLTYFQNEAQLEKSRLLSDRFSAERPKGSFSTLEIQRTEQGDSAMYLCASSQDPLKGRENSPLHFGNGTRLTVT.

The chain links TRBV20-1 to TRBJ2-3, with 8 nucleotides matching TRBD1. V lost 4 bases and J lost 1; bases outside the gene matches: 13. The CDR3 contains 17 residues. Germline loops: CDR1 DFQATT, CDR2 SNEGSKA (reference sequence). Here the CDR3 reads CSATQGASSVRTDTQYF. The CDR3 DNA is TGCAGTGCTACCCAGGGGGCGTCGAGCGTCCGCACAGATACGCAGTATTTT.

This clonotype was seen only a few times. V is TRBV20-1 and J is TRBJ1-4; D possibly corresponds to TRBD1 (5 bases). This CDR3 region has 15 residues. In germline, CDR1 is DFQATT, CDR2 SNEGSKA (reference sequence). Trimming left V 3 bases short and J 5 bases short, with 16 bases between. The CDR3 sequence is CSASPPRQTNEKLFF. The CDR3 DNA is TGCAGTGCTAGCCCCCCGCGACAGACCAATGAAAAACTGTTTTTT.

Many counts were recorded for this clonotype. V and J are TRBV28 and TRBJ1-5; TRBD1 matches at 9 bases. This CDR3 has 14 amino acids. The germline V gene has CDR1 MDHEN and CDR2 SYDVKM. J lost 5 bases, V lost 6 bases, and 5 bases had no gene match. Written as DNA, the CDR3 is TGTGCCAGCAGCCGAACAGGGGGCGATCAGCCCCAGCATTTT. Translation: CASSRTGGDQPQHF.

The V call is TRBV28, the J call TRBJ2-7, with D possibly matching TRBD2 (7 bases). V lost 1 base and J lost 2, with 15 bases in between. From germline, CDR1 is MDHEN and CDR2 SYDVKM. The CDR3 length is 16 residues. The CDR3 DNA reads TGTGCCAGCAGTTTATTATCGGGGGGCGACGCCTACGAGCAGTACTTC. It encodes CASSLLSGGDAYEQYF.

This clonotype has a count of ten or more. The chain links TRBV30 to TRBJ2-1, with unresolved D. The V end lost 5 bases, the J end lost 2 bases, and 13 bases lay between the germline ends. The CDR3 is made up of 14 amino acids. Germline CDR1 reads GTSNPN; CDR2 reads SVGIG (reference sequence). DNA of the CDR3: TGTGCCTGGCGGCGGAGAAATACCTACAATGAGCAGTTCTTC. Translated: CAWRRRNTYNEQFF. The full variable domain, its missing parts supplied by reference TRBV30 and TRBJ2-1, is SQTIHQWPATLVQPVGSPLSLECTVEGTSNPNLYWYRQAAGRGLQLLFYSVGIGQISSEVPQNLSASRPQDRQFILSSKKLLLSDSGFYLCAWRRRNTYNEQFFGPGTRLTVL.

Ten or more counts support this clonotype. This rearrangement joins TRBV20-1 to TRBJ2-7; a weak D match, TRBD2 (6 bases). The CDR3 runs 14 residues. The germline V gene encodes CDR1 DFQATT and CDR2 SNEGSKA (reference sequence). Trimming pared 6 bases from V and 7 bases from J, leaving 22 bases between. In DNA, the CDR3 is TGCAGTGCAAGTGTATGGACGACTAGTCGAGAGCAGTACTTC. Its translation is CSASVWTTSREQYF.

Details on this clonotype: The CDR3 ends on some other residue instead of the conserved phenylalanine or tryptophan, so this is likely a read error. For the CDR3, the DNA is TGTGCCAGCAGCTTAACCGGTTCATCTGGCAATTCAGATACGCAGTATCTT. Its translation is CASSLTGSSGNSDTQYL. The chain is built from TRBV7-3 and TRBJ2-3, with D unresolved. The CDR3 length is 17 residues. The germline CDR1 and CDR2 sequences are SGHTA and FQGTGA. Trimming left V 0 bases short and J 4 bases short, with 17 bases between.

The V and J genes are TRBV18 and TRBJ2-1, with 8 bases lining up with TRBD2. The CDR3 has 15 residues. The J segment lost 4 bases and the V segment lost 4 bases, leaving 6 bases of the junction unmatched. Germline loops: CDR1 KGHSH, CDR2 LQKENI. The CDR3 bases are TGTGCCAGCTCACAAGGAGCGGGAGAGTACAATGAGCAGTTCTTC. It is translated as CASSQGAGEYNEQFF. The entire variable domain, with the rest obtained from reference TRBV18 and TRBJ2-1, is as follows: NAGVMQNPRHLVRRRGQEARLRCSPMKGHSHVYWYRQLPEEGLKFMVYLQKENIIDESGMPKERFSAEFPKEGPSILRIQQVVRGDSAAYFCASSQGAGEYNEQFFGPGTRLTVL.

This clonotype appeared a few times. The chain uses TRBV10-3 and TRBJ1-5, with a possible D match to TRBD1 (6 bases). Germline-derived CDR1 and CDR2 are ENHRY and SYGVKD. This CDR3 is built from 14 residues. The V gene lost 2 bases and the J gene lost 5 bases, with 10 bases spanning the gap. CDR3 in DNA: TGTGCCATCAGTGAGGGGGGCCTTGATCAGCCCCAGCATTTT. Translation: CAISEGGLDQPQHF.

This clonotype has a handful of counts. The chain couples TRBV6-6 to TRBJ2-2, with 8 bases lining up with TRBD2. Germline trimming cut 2 bases from V and 5 bases from J; bases unmatched to any gene: 10. Germline V gene lookup returns CDR1 MNHNY and CDR2 SVGAGI (reference sequence). The CDR3 runs to 17 residues. CDR3 nucleotides: TGTGCCAGCAGTTACCCCCTCGGGAGCGGGAGTACCGGGGAGCTGTTTTTT. Protein: CASSYPLGSGSTGELFF.

This clonotype has only a few counts. The chain recombines TRBV20-1 with TRBJ2-7; TRBD1 agrees at 8 bases. Germline CDR1 is DFQATT and CDR2 is SNEGSKA (reference sequence). The CDR3 is made up of 14 amino acids. Losses at the gene ends were 4 bases for V and 0 bases for J; bases not matched to a gene: 5. The CDR3 loop is CSAMRDRSSYEQYF. The CDR3 DNA reads as TGCAGTGCTATGCGGGACAGGAGCTCCTACGAGCAGTACTTC.

This clonotype was seen only a few times. The chain is built from TRBV7-3 and TRBJ2-1, with 7 bases aligning to TRBD1. CDR1 is SGHTA, CDR2 FQGTGA, per germline. The CDR3 totals 16 residues. The V and J ends lost 5 bases and 3 bases, in that order; junction bases with no gene match: 10. This CDR3 is CASSPAGTDYYNEQFF. DNA of the CDR3: TGTGCCAGCAGCCCGGCCGGGACAGACTACTACAATGAGCAGTTCTTC.

A few counts support this clonotype. J is TRBJ1-5 and V is TRBV13; 7 nucleotides line up with TRBD1. Trimming at V came to 5 bases and at J to 2 bases, leaving 9 bases not matched to a gene. CDR1 PRHDT and CDR2 FYEKMQ come from the germline V gene (reference sequence). The CDR3 is 16 residues long. CDR3 sequence reads: CASSVNRGRGNQPQHF. As DNA, the CDR3 is TGTGCCAGCAGCGTCAACAGGGGCCGGGGCAATCAGCCCCAGCATTTT.

V and J are TRBV10-3 and TRBJ2-7; D perhaps matches TRBD1 (5 bases). The ends were cut back, 4 bases at V and 6 bases at J, with 10 bases in the middle. The CDR3 has 12 amino acids. CDR1 and CDR2 (germline): ENHRY, SYGVKD. The DNA for the CDR3 is TGTGCCATCAGTGTAGGGGTAGGCGAGCAGTACTTC. The encoded protein is CAISVGVGEQYF.

The chain is built from TRBV14 and TRBJ2-7; tentative D call: TRBD2 (6 bases). The germline V gene encodes CDR1 SGHDN and CDR2 FVKESK. Trimming pared 1 base from V and 12 bases from J, leaving 19 bases between. The CDR3 totals 14 residues. The CDR3 sequence is CASSQVGGPGMLYF. As DNA, the CDR3 is TGTGCCAGCAGCCAAGTGGGGGGACCGGGGATGCTGTACTTC.

In this sample, this clonotype turned up a few times. The rearrangement uses TRBV4-1 and TRBJ2-1; TRBD1 is a possible D gene (5 bases). The CDR3 spans 18 residues. CDR1 MGHRA and CDR2 YSYEKL come from the germline V gene. V was pared by 0 bases and J by 6 bases, with 21 bases between. Here the CDR3 DNA reads TGCGCCAGCAGCCAAGATTATTCGCCCCTAGGGGCCTTCAATGAGCAGTTCTTC. It is translated as CASSQDYSPLGAFNEQFF.

The table lists this clonotype with many counts. This rearrangement joins TRBV20-1 to TRBJ2-7; D unclear. V was shortened by 3 bases and J by 7 bases, with 10 bases between the two germline ends. This CDR3 spans 11 amino acids. Germline values: CDR1 DFQATT, CDR2 SNEGSKA (reference sequence). The CDR3 DNA follows: TGCAGTGCTAGGACCCTCGGGGAGCAGTACTTC. It codes for CSARTLGEQYF.

Many counts were recorded for this clonotype. V usage is TRBV3-1 and J usage is TRBJ1-1; a possible D gene is TRBD1 (6 bases). Germline CDR1 reads LGHDT; CDR2 reads YNNKEL (reference sequence). CDR3 size: 13 residues. V lost 4 bases and J lost 5, with 11 bases in between. Here the CDR3 reads CASSPQGVTEAFF. CDR3 DNA sequence: TGTGCCAGCAGCCCACAGGGAGTGACTGAAGCTTTCTTT.